This TCR beta chain stems from a study of OX40 agonist ivuxolimab in advanced cancers. Study-level results: Among some nonresponders, normalized T-cell clonal expansion was also low. The mean number of expanded clones was higher in CD8+ T cells than in CD4+. Researchers did not determine the expanded peripheral T cells' antigen specificity.

TCRdb's table, derived via immunoSEQ multiplex PCR, lists solely in-frame clones and lacks some. The table has around 14,000 clones, about 93% seen once. The CDR3 has 16 residues. V was clipped by 2 bases and J by 8 bases, with 21 bases between them. From germline, CDR1 is GTSNPN and CDR2 SVGIG (reference sequence). Comments on this clone: Its antigen is not known.

Material: CD4+ or CD8+ T cells sorted from blood, obtained in a trial of the OX40 agonist ivuxolimab. The receptor's source is an adult with an advanced solid tumor such as melanoma, head and neck, liver or kidney cancer. The rearrangement links TRBV30 to TRBJ1-4; D may be TRBD1 (6 bases). Here the CDR3 reads CAWSPFDRTPTEKLFF. As DNA, the CDR3 is TGTGCCTGGAGTCCCTTTGACAGGACCCCCACCGAAAAACTGTTTTTT.